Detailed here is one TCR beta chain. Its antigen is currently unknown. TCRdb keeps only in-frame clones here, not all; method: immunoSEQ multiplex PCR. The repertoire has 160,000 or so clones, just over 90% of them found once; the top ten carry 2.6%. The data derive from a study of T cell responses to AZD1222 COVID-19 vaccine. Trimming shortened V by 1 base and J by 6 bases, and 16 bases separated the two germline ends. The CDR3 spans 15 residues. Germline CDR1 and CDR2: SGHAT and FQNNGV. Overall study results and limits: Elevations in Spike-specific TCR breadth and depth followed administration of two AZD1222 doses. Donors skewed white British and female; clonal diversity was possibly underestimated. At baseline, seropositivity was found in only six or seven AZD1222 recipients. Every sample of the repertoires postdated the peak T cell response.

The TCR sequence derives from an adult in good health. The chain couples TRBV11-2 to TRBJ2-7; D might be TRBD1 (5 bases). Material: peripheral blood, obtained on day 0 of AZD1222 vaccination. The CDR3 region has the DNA TGTGCCAGCAGCTTAGTAAGGGCCGAAGGGGTCGAGCAGTACTTC. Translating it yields CASSLVRAEGVEQYF.